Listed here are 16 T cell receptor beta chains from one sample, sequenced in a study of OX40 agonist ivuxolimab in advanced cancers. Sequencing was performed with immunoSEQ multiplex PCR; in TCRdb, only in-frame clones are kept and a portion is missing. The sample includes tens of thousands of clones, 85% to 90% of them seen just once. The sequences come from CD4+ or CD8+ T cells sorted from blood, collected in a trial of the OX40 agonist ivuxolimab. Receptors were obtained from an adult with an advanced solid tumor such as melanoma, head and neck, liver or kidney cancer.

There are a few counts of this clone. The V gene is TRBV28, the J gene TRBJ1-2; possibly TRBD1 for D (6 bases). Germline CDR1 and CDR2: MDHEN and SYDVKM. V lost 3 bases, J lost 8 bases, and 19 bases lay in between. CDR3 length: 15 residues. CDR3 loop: CASSFRGGGGVGYTF. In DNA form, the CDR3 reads TGTGCCAGCAGTTTCAGGGGAGGTGGTGGAGTAGGCTACACCTTC.

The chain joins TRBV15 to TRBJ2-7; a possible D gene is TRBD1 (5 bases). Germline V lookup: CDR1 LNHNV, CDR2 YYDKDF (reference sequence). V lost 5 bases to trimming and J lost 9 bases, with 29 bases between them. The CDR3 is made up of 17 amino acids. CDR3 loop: CATSPLPGPKVGRGQYF. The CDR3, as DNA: TGTGCCACCAGCCCCCTACCAGGGCCCAAGGTAGGAAGGGGGCAGTACTTC. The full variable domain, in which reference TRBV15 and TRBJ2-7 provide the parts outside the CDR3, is DAMVIQNPRYQVTQFGKPVTLSCSQTLNHNVMYWYQQKSSQAPKLLFHYYDKDFNNEADTPDNFQSRRPNTSFCFLDIRSPGLGDTAMYLCATSPLPGPKVGRGQYFGPGTRLTVT.

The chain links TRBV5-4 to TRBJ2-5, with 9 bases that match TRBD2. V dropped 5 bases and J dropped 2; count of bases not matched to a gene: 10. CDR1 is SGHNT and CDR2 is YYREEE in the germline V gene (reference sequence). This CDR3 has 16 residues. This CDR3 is CASRASGVNLQETQYF. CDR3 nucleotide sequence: TGTGCCAGCAGGGCTAGCGGGGTCAATCTGCAAGAGACCCAGTACTTC.

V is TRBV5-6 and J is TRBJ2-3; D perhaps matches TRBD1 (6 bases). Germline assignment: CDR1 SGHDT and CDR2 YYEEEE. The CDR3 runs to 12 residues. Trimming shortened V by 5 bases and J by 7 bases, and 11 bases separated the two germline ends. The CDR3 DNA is TGTGCCAGCAGGGTGCAGGGGTATACGCAGTATTTT. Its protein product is CASRVQGYTQYF.

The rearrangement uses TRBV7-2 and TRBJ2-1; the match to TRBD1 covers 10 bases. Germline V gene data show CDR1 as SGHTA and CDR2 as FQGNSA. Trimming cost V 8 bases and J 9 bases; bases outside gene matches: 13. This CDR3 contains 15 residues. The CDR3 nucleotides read TGTGCCAGCGGCCTCAGACAGGGGGCTTGGGGTGAGCAGTTCTTC. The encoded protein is CASGLRQGAWGEQFF.

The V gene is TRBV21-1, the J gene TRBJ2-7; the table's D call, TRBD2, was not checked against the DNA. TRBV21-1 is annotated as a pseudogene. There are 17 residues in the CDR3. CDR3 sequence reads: CASSKAPIAGRLYEQYF. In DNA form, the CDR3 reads TGTGCCAGCAGCAAAGCGCCCATAGCGGGACGACTCTACGAGCAGTACTTC.

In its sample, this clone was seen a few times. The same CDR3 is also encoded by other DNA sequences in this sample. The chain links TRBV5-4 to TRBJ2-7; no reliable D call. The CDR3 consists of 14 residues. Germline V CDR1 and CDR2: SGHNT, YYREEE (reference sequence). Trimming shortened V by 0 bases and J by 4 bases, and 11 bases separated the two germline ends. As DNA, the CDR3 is TGTGCCAGCAGCTTGGAGGGCGGAACGTACGAGCAGTACTTC. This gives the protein CASSLEGGTYEQYF. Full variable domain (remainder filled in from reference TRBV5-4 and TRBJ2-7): ETGVTQSPTHLIKTRGQQVTLRCSSQSGHNTVSWYQQALGQGPQFIFQYYREEENGRGNFPPRFSGLQFPNYSSELNVNALELDDSALYLCASSLEGGTYEQYFGPGTRLTVT.

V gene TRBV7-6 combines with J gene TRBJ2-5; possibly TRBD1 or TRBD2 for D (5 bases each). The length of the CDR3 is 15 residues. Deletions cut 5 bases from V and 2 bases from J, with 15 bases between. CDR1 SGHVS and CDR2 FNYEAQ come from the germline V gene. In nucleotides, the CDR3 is TGTGCCAGCAGCGCATCCGGGACCTTACAAGAGACCCAGTACTTC. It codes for CASSASGTLQETQYF.

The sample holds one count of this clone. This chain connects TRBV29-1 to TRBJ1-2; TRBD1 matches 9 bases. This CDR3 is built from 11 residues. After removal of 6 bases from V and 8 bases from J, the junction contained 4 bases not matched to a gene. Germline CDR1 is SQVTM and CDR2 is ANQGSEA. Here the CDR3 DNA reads TGCAGCGTGGGGACAGGGAACGGCTACACCTTC. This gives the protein CSVGTGNGYTF.

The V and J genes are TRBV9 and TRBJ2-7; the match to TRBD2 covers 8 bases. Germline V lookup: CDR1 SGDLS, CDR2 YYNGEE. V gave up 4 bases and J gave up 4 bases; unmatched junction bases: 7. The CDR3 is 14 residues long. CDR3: CASSPGGVLYEQYF. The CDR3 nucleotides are TGTGCCAGCAGCCCGGGGGGGGTGCTATACGAGCAGTACTTC.

The CDR3: CSARGTEEAFF. CDR3 coding DNA: TGCAGTGCTAGAGGTACGGAGGAAGCTTTCTTT. This chain joins TRBV20-1 and TRBJ1-1, with unresolved D. Germline CDR1 and CDR2: DFQATT and SNEGSKA (reference sequence). The CDR3 totals 11 residues. V shed 1 base and J shed 8 bases, with 8 bases lying between them.

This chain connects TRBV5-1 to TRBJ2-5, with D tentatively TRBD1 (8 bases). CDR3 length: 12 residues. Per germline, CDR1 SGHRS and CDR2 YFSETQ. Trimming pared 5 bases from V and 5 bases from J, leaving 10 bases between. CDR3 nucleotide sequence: TGCGCCAGCAGACAGGGGGGGGAGACCCAGTACTTC. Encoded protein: CASRQGGETQYF.

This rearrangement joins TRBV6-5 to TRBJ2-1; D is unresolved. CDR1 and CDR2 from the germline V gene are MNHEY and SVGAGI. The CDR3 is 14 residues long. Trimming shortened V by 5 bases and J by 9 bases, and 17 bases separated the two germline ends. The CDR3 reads CASSLYKGPSEQFF. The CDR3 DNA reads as TGTGCCAGCAGTCTTTATAAAGGACCCAGTGAGCAGTTCTTC.

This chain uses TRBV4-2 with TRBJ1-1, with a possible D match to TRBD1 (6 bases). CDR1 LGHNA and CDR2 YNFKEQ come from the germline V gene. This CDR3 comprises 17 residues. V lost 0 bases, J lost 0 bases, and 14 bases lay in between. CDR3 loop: CASSQDLRGAMNTEAFF. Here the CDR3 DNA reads TGTGCCAGCAGCCAAGATCTCCGGGGGGCGATGAACACTGAAGCTTTCTTT.

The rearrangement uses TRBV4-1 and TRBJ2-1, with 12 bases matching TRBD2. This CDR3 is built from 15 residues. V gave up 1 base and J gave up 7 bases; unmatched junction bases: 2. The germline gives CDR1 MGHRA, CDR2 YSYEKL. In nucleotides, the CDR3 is TGCGCCAGCAGCCAAGCTAGCGGGAGGGTGAATGAGCAGTTCTTC. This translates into CASSQASGRVNEQFF.

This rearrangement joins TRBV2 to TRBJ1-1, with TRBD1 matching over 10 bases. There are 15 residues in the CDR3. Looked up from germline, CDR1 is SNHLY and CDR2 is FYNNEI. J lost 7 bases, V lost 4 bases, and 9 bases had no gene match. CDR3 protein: CASSGQGAIVGEAFF. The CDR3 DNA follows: TGTGCCAGCAGTGGACAGGGGGCGATTGTAGGTGAAGCTTTCTTT.